This T cell receptor (beta chain) was identified in a study of blood T cell repertoires in COVID-19. Clones were read by immunoSEQ multiplex PCR, and TCRdb kept only the in-frame ones, dropping some. In the table there are around 340,000 clones, 86% of which are singletons. This CDR3 region has 16 residues. V dropped 2 bases and J dropped 3 bases, with 16 bases sitting between them. Germline lookup yields CDR1 MNHNS and CDR2 SASEGT. This rearrangement joins TRBV6-1 to TRBJ1-2; tentative D call: TRBD1 (5 bases). Sequencing used peripheral blood. The clonotype originates from a woman aged 60-75 years with COVID-19, enrolled during active disease. In DNA form, the CDR3 reads TGTGCCAGCAGTGAACCGGGCGGGGGGGACCACTATGGCTACACCTTC. It translates to CASSEPGGGDHYGYTF.